This T cell receptor beta chain is from a study of beta chain features in type 1 diabetes. The authors reverse transcribed all of the isolated RNA, so sequencing captured expressed TCRB transcripts. The data were produced by immunoSEQ multiplex PCR, yet TCRdb's version contains in-frame clones alone and is incomplete. This sample has about half a million clones, with 30% found just once. This clone was seen more than once but under ten times. CDR1 is GTSNPN and CDR2 is SVGIG in the germline V gene (reference sequence). The CDR3 contains 18 residues. J lost 1 base, V lost 0 bases, and 10 bases had no gene match.

The sequenced material came from naive CD4+ T cells from blood. This receptor was taken from a man aged 18-30 years in good health. The J gene is TRBJ2-2, the V gene TRBV30; 8 positions match TRBD1. The CDR3 reads CAWSVPGFTGGNTGELFF. CDR3 bases: TGTGCCTGGAGTGTTCCAGGTTTTACAGGGGGGAACACCGGGGAGCTGTTTTTT.